A single T cell receptor beta chain is shown here with its context. No antigen is known for it. Time point reported: blood from clinic visit 5 months post-surgery; TSC patient then seizure free. Sequencing was limited to surgery cases with top T cell transcript signatures in brain tissue. Before surgery, patients took at least one anti-epileptic drug. Germline CDR1 MNHEY, CDR2 SMNVEV (reference sequence). This CDR3 region has 15 residues. V was pared by 4 bases and J by 9 bases, with 8 bases of the junction left unmatched. TCRdb's copy holds only in-frame clones and misses some; the assay was immunoSEQ multiplex PCR. The sample yields 300,000 to 400,000 clones, roughly 92% seen once. This sample stems from a study of brain T cells in children with intractable seizures. The study's findings and limits: Clones missing pre-surgery may reflect undersampling of that blood sample. Only CDR3 sequence similarity suggested viral specificity, without known HCMV serostatus.

Sequencing used peripheral blood, obtained 4 to 5 months after surgery. This chain joins TRBV27 and TRBJ2-1; 11 bases match TRBD2. The sequence was collected from a boy under two years old with tuberous sclerosis and intractable seizures. The CDR3: CASSWSSGGAGEQFF. CDR3 DNA: TGTGCCAGCAGTTGGAGTAGCGGGGGGGCCGGTGAGCAGTTCTTC.